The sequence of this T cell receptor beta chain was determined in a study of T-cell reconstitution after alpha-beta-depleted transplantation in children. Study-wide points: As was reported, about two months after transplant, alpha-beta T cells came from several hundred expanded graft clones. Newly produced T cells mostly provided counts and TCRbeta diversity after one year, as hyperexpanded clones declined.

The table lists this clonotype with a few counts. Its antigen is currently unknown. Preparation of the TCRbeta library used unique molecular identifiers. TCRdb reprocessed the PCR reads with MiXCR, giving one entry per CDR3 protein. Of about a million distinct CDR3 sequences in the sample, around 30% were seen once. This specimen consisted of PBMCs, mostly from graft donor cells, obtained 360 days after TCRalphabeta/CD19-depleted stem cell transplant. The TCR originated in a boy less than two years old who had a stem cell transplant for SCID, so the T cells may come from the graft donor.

In DNA, the CDR3 is TGTGCCAGCAGCTTAGTCAGCGGGCGCTACAATGAGCAGTTCTTC. Encoded protein: CASSLVSGRYNEQFF. The chain couples TRBV7-9 to TRBJ2-1; D perhaps matches TRBD2 (6 bases). CDR3 size: 15 residues. The germline V gene has CDR1 SEHNR and CDR2 FQNEAQ (reference sequence). V was clipped by 1 base and J by 3 bases, with 10 bases between them.